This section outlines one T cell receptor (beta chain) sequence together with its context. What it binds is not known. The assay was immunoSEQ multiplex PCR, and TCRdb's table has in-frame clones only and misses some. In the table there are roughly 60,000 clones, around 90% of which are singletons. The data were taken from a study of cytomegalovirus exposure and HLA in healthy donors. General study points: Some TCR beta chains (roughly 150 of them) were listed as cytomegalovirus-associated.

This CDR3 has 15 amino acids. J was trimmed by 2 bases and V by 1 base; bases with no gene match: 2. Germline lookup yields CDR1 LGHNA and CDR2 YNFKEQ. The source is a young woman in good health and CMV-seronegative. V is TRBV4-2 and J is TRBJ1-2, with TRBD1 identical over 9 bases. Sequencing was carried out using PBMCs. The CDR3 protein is CASSQGDRDNYGYTF. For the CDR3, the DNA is TGTGCCAGCAGCCAAGGGGACAGGGACAACTATGGCTACACCTTC.